The rows below give T cell receptor beta chains drawn from one sample of a study of response to subunit inactivated influenza vaccine. TCRdb processed the RT-PCR reads anew with MiXCR; each CDR3 protein has one entry. The profile shows approximately 700,000 distinct CDR3 sequences, around 14% of them singletons. The sample in question was PBMCs from blood, obtained 14 to 15 days before vaccination. These receptors came from a man between 45 and 60 years old who received an inactivated influenza vaccine. The CDR3 runs from the conserved cysteine through the conserved F or W. Only some rows state a clone size, as once, few, many or a class for expanded clones.

V gene	clone size	J gene	CDR3 protein
TRBV15	few	TRBJ1-5	CATSRGTGFGNQPQHF
TRBV20-1	NA	TRBJ1-2	CSASQQGAGYGYTF
TRBV20-1	NA	TRBJ2-1	CSARDGLGGLAAYNEQFF
TRBV5-5	few	TRBJ1-6	CASSLGTGVYNSPLHF
TRBV6-2/TRBV6-3	NA	TRBJ2-3	CASSQLSGRLKDTQYF
TRBV4-2	NA	TRBJ2-5	CASSQGLAGRETQYF
TRBV12-3/TRBV12-4	NA	TRBJ2-1	CASSFFEAGEQFF
TRBV20-1	NA	TRBJ2-3	CSARRLAGVQDTQYF
TRBV5-1	few	TRBJ2-1	CASSAGLAEDNEQFF
TRBV7-6	NA	TRBJ2-1	CASSPNPGLSYNEQFF
TRBV5-1	few	TRBJ2-5	CASSSGTDHQETQYF
TRBV6-2/TRBV6-3	few	TRBJ1-2	CASSQNQGRYGYTF
TRBV19	few	TRBJ1-1	CASRIQWFTFF
TRBV5-1	NA	TRBJ1-3	CASSPETGLGNTIYF
TRBV27	NA	TRBJ2-7	CASSFFRDSYEQYF
TRBV6-1	few	TRBJ2-1	CASSLWQNNEQFF
TRBV9	few	TRBJ2-1	CASSASSGYNEQFF
TRBV2	NA	TRBJ1-5	CASSEQENQPQHF